The following is a T cell receptor (beta chain) sequence with its context. This clonotype was detected once. The antigen it binds to is not known. No much larger clone is present one base from it, and per-base qualities are unavailable. A single read is weak support. The record originates from a study of CD8 T cells in Susac syndrome (dated by TCRdb to between 2018 and 2021). For context, the study as a whole: The study used repertoire sequencing to test whether antigen drove CD8+ T cell activation and differentiation in Susac syndrome. Study-level results and caveats: The number of individuals in the TCR sequencing and HLA analysis was recognized as being relatively small.

The CDR3 runs 15 amino acids, cysteine and phenylalanine included. The entry retains the CDR3 DNA only, 45 bases that are in frame from base 1. CDR1 and CDR2 are drawn from the germline V gene (reference sequence): LGHDT, YNNKEL. V is pared back by 1 base and J by 2 bases, with 11 bases lying between the germline termini. RNA was extracted with the RNeasy kit and about 0.45 to 1 ug was reverse transcribed using random hexamers. TCR beta CDR3 regions were amplified with the immunoSEQ multiplex PCR assay covering 54 Vbeta and 13 Jbeta segments. PCR amplification bias was corrected using a synthetic template baseline for primer optimization and computational correction. As for how the authors treated the data: Only productive sequences were kept, with reads annotated to V, D and J genes according to IMGT and analyzed in immunoSEQ Analyzer. Clonality was computed as one minus Shannon entropy normalized by log2 of the number of productive unique sequences. Public and private clones were assessed among the 100 most prevalent clones of each patient and control. A clone was defined as Susac-specific if it was absent from the healthy and MS cohorts, from 1052 published viral clones and from other ImmuneACCESS disease sequences. TCRdb handled the public reads itself, with Q25 trimming in fastp and clone calling in MiXCR, and kept productive beta chains. Under each unique CDR3 protein, matching rows form one entry showing the most common genes and DNA. TCRdb assigned the V and J calls; the authors' analysis was not used. The sample table shows 110,000 or so distinct CDR3 sequences, and about 90% are seen once. The ten top clones hold 0.14% of the sample.

Peripheral blood CD8+ and CD4+ T cells from healthy donors, Susac syndrome patients and multiple sclerosis patients were profiled by high-throughput TCR beta sequencing. The healthy donors served as controls matched for age and sex. Bulk CD8+ and CD4+ T cells were purified by magnetic negative isolation, whereas CD8+ TEMRA cells were enriched by FACS. Blood was drawn into EDTA tubes, processed within 24 hours, and PBMCs were isolated by density gradient centrifugation. PBMCs intended for TCR sequencing were cryopreserved in liquid nitrogen and were subsequently thawed in a 37 degrees C water bath. Purity of sorted or isolated CD4+, CD8+ and CD8+ TEMRA cells was at least 90%.

The source material was CD4+ T cells from PBMCs. The sequence was obtained from a human donor in good health. The rearrangement combines TRBV3-1 with TRBJ2-5; 6 matching bases give a weak D call of TRBD1. In nucleotide form, the sequence is TGTGCCAGCAGCCAAGCCGGGACAATGCAAGAGACCCAGTACTTC. It encodes CASSQAGTMQETQYF.